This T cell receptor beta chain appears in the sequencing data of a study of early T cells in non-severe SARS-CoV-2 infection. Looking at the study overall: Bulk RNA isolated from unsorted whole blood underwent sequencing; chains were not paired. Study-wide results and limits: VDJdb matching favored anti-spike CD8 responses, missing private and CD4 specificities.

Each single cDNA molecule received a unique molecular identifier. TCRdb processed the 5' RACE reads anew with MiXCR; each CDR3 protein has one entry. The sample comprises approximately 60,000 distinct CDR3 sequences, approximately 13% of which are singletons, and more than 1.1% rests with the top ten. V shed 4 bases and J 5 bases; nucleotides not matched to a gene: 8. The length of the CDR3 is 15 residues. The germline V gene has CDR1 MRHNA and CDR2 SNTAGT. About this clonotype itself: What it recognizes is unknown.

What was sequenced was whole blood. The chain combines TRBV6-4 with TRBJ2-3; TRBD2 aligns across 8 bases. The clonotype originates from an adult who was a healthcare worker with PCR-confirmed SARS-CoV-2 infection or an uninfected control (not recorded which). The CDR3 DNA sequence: TGTGCCAGCAGTGGTAGCGGGGATGGCGGAGATACGCAGTATTTT. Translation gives CASSGSGDGGDTQYF.